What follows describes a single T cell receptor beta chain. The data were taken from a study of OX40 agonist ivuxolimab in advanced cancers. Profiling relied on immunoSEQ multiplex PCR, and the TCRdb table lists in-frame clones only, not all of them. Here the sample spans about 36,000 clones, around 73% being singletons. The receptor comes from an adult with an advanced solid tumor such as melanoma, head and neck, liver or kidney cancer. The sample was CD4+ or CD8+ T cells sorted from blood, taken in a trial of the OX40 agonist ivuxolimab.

The CDR3 spells CASSRTSQRGELFF. The DNA of the CDR3 is TGTGCCAGCAGTAGGACTAGCCAGAGAGGGGAGCTGTTTTTT. The chain is built from TRBV2 and TRBJ2-2, with 8 positions matching TRBD2. The germline V gene has CDR1 SNHLY and CDR2 FYNNEI. This CDR3 is 14 amino acids long. The junction had 7 bases not matched to a gene; V was cut back by 5 bases and J by 8 bases.